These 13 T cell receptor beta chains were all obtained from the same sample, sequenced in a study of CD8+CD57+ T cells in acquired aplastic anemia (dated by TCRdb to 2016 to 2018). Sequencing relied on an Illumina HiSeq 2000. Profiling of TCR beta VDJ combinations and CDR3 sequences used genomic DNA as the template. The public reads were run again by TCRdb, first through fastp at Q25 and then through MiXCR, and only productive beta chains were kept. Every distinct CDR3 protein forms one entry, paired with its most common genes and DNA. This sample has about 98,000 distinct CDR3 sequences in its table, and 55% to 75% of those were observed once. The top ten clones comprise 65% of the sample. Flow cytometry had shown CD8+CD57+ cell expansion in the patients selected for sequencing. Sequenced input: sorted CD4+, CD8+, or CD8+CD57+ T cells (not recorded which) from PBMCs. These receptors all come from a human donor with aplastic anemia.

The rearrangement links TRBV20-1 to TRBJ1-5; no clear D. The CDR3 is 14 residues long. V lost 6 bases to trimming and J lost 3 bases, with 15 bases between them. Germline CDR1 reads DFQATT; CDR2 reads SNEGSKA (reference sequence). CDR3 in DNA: TGCAGTGCCAGCTCCGGGAACAACAATCAGCCCCAGCATTTT. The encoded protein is CSASSGNNNQPQHF.

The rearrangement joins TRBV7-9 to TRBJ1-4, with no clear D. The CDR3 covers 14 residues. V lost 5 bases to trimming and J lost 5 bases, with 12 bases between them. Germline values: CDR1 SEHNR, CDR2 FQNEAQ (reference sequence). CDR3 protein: CASSIRGSNEKLFF. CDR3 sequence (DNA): TGTGCCAGCAGCATACGTGGGTCCAATGAAAAACTGTTTTTT.

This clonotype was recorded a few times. The CDR3 loop reads CASSELEGSSYNSPLHF. CDR3 DNA sequence: TGTGCCAGCAGTGAATTGGAGGGTAGCTCCTATAATTCACCCCTCCACTTT. This chain joins TRBV25-1 and TRBJ1-6; D not certain. Deletions cut 1 base from V and 0 bases from J, with 10 bases between. The CDR3 is made up of 17 amino acids. Germline-derived CDR1 and CDR2 are MGHDK and SYGVNS.

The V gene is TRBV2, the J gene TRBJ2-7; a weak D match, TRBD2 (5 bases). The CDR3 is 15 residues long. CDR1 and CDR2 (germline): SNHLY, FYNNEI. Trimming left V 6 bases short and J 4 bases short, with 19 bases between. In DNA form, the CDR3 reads TGTGCCAGCAGCCGAATACTTGAGGAGGCTTACGAGCAGTACTTC. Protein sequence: CASSRILEEAYEQYF.

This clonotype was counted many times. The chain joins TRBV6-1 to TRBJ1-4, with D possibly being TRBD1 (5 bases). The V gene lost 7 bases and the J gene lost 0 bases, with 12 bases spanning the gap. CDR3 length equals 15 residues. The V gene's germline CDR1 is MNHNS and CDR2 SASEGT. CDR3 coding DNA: TGTGCCAGCACCCCGGGGCCTGCAACTAATGAAAAACTGTTTTTT. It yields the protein CASTPGPATNEKLFF.

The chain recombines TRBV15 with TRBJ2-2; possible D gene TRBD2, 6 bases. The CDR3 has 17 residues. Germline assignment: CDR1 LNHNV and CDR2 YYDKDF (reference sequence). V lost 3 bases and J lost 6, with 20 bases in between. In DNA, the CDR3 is TGTGCCACCAGCAGGGAGGGGCTCATAGTAGAGCCCGGGGAGCTGTTTTTT. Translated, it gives CATSREGLIVEPGELFF.

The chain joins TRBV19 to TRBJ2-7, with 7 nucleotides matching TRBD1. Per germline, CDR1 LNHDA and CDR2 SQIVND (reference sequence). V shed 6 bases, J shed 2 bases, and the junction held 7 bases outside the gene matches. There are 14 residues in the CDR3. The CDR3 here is CASRGQVGAYEQYF. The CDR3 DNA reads TGTGCCAGTAGAGGACAGGTCGGAGCCTACGAGCAGTACTTC.

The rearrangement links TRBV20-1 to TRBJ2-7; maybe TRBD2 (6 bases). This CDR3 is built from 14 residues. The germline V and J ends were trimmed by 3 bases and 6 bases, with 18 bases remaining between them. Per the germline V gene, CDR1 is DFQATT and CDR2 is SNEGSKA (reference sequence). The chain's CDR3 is CSARGRGSLREQYF. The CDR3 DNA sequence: TGCAGTGCTAGGGGCCGGGGGAGTCTCCGCGAGCAGTACTTC.

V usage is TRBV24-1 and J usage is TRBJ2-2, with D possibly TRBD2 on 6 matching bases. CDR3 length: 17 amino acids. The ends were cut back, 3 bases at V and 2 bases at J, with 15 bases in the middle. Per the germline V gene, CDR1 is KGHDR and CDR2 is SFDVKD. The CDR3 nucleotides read TGTGCCACCAGTGATCCGTCCGGGACTCCCAACACCGGGGAGCTGTTTTTT. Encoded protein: CATSDPSGTPNTGELFF.

CDR3 sequence reads: CASSSSGPNYNEQFF. Written as DNA, the CDR3 is TGTGCCAGCAGTTCTTCCGGGCCAAACTACAATGAGCAGTTCTTC. V is TRBV11-2 and J is TRBJ2-1; no clear D gene. CDR1 and CDR2 from the germline V gene are SGHAT and FQNNGV. The V end was cut by 6 bases, the J end by 3 bases, with 15 bases between. CDR3 length: 15 amino acids.

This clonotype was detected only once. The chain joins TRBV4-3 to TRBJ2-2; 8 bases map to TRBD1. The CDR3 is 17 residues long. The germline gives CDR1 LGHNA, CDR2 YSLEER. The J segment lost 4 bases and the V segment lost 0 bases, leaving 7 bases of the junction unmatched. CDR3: CASSQDQRTGITGELFF. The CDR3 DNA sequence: TGCGCCAGCAGCCAAGATCAGAGGACAGGGATCACCGGGGAGCTGTTTTTT.

CDR3 loop: CSVRFNEKLFF. CDR3 bases: TGCAGTGTGAGATTTAATGAAAAACTGTTTTTT. The chain uses TRBV20-1 and TRBJ1-4, with no clear D. Per the germline V gene, CDR1 is DFQATT and CDR2 is SNEGSKA (reference sequence). Trimming pared 7 bases from V and 4 bases from J, leaving 7 bases between. The CDR3 contains 11 residues.

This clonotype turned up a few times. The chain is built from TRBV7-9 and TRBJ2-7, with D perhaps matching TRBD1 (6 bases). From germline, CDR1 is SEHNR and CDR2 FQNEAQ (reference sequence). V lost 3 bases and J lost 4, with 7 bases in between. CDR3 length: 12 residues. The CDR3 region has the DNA TGTGCCAGCAGCTTTGACAGGTACGAGCAGTACTTC. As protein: CASSFDRYEQYF.